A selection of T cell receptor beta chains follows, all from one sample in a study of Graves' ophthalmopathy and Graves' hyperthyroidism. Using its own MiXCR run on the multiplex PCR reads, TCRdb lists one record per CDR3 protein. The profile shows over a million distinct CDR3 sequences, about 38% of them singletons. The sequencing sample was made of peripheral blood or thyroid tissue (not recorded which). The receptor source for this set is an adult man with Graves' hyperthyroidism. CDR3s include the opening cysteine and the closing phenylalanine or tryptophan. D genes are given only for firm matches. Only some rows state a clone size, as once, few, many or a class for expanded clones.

CDR3 DNA: TGCAGCGTTGAAGGGTATTTGGGCACTGGAAACACCATATATTTT; CDR3 protein: CSVEGYLGTGNTIYF; clone size: NA; D gene: NA; V gene: TRBV29-1; J gene: TRBJ1-3
CDR3 DNA: TGTGCCAGCAGTTTAACGGTCGTGGAGACCCAGTACTTC; CDR3 protein: CASSLTVVETQYF; clone size: NA; D gene: NA; V gene: TRBV28; J gene: TRBJ2-5
CDR3 DNA: TGTGCCAGCACTAGCAGGGAGAACACTGAAGCTTTCTTT; CDR3 protein: CASTSRENTEAFF; clone size: many; D gene: NA; V gene: TRBV13; J gene: TRBJ1-1
CDR3 DNA: TGTGCCAGTAGTACGGGACAGGGCTACGAGCATTTT; CDR3 protein: CASSTGQGYEHF; clone size: NA; D gene: TRBD1; V gene: TRBV19; J gene: TRBJ1-5
CDR3 DNA: TGTGCCAGCAGTTTATTCGGCAGGGACTCCTACGAGCAGTACTTC; CDR3 protein: CASSLFGRDSYEQYF; clone size: few; D gene: NA; V gene: TRBV27; J gene: TRBJ2-7
CDR3 DNA: TGTGCCACCAGCTTGGGCAATCAGCCCCAGCATTTT; CDR3 protein: CATSLGNQPQHF; clone size: many; D gene: NA; V gene: TRBV15; J gene: TRBJ1-5
CDR3 DNA: TGTGCCAGCAGCCTCTATCAGGGGGGACCTTTTAGCAATCAGCCCCAGCATTTT; CDR3 protein: CASSLYQGGPFSNQPQHF; clone size: NA; D gene: TRBD1; V gene: TRBV7-3; J gene: TRBJ1-5
CDR3 DNA: TGTGCCATCATGATACCCACCGGGGAGCTGTTTTTT; CDR3 protein: CAIMIPTGELFF; clone size: many; D gene: NA; V gene: TRBV10-3; J gene: TRBJ2-2
CDR3 DNA: TGTGCCAGCAGCGTAGAGACAGGGTATAACTATGGCTACACCTTC; CDR3 protein: CASSVETGYNYGYTF; clone size: NA; D gene: TRBD1; V gene: TRBV5-5; J gene: TRBJ1-2
CDR3 DNA: TGTGCCAGCAGCTTTCCGGGCCAGAACACTGAAGCTTTCTTT; CDR3 protein: CASSFPGQNTEAFF; clone size: NA; D gene: NA; V gene: TRBV7-9; J gene: TRBJ1-1
CDR3 DNA: TGTGCCAGCAGCCCCGGGACAGGAAACGCCGGGGAGCTGTTTTTT; CDR3 protein: CASSPGTGNAGELFF; clone size: NA; D gene: TRBD1; V gene: TRBV7-8; J gene: TRBJ2-2
CDR3 DNA: TGTGCCAGCCGGGGGGGGGACTTCGCCTACGAGCAGTACTTC; CDR3 protein: CASRGGDFAYEQYF; clone size: NA; D gene: TRBD2; V gene: TRBV10-2; J gene: TRBJ2-7
CDR3 DNA: TGTGCCAGCAGTTTACATCGGGGAGGTGGTTCACCCCTCCACTTT; CDR3 protein: CASSLHRGGGSPLHF; clone size: few; D gene: NA; V gene: TRBV28; J gene: TRBJ1-6
CDR3 DNA: TGCAGCTTCCGGGACAGGGGGCAAGGCGAGCAGTACTTC; CDR3 protein: CSFRDRGQGEQYF; clone size: few; D gene: TRBD1; V gene: TRBV29-1; J gene: TRBJ2-7
CDR3 DNA: TGTGCCAGCAGTGAAGGAGAGGTGACTGAAGCTTTCTTT; CDR3 protein: CASSEGEVTEAFF; clone size: few; D gene: NA; V gene: TRBV2; J gene: TRBJ1-1
CDR3 DNA: TGTGCCAGCAGCAGGGGACAGGGGATGACTGGGGCCAACGTCCTGACTTTC; CDR3 protein: CASSRGQGMTGANVLTF; clone size: NA; D gene: TRBD1; V gene: TRBV7-3; J gene: TRBJ2-6
CDR3 DNA: TGTGCCAGCAGCCTACCGACACGGGGGAGGGAAAAACTGTTTTTT; CDR3 protein: CASSLPTRGREKLFF; clone size: many; D gene: NA; V gene: TRBV7-2; J gene: TRBJ1-4
CDR3 DNA: TGTGCCAGCAGCTTAGCCCCGGAAGGGTTCCCCAACGAGCAGTACTTC; CDR3 protein: CASSLAPEGFPNEQYF; clone size: few; D gene: NA; V gene: TRBV11-2; J gene: TRBJ2-7
CDR3 DNA: TGTGCCAGCAGCTTGAACAGGGCGGACACTGAAGCTTTCTTT; CDR3 protein: CASSLNRADTEAFF; clone size: many; D gene: NA; V gene: TRBV7-8; J gene: TRBJ1-1
CDR3 DNA: TGTGCCAGCAGCGCCCGAGACAGGGGCCCGCAAGAGACCCAGTACTTC; CDR3 protein: CASSARDRGPQETQYF; clone size: few; D gene: TRBD1; V gene: TRBV6-5; J gene: TRBJ2-5
CDR3 DNA: TGTGCCAGCAGCCCGATCGCAGGGATGGGGGAGCAGTACTTC; CDR3 protein: CASSPIAGMGEQYF; clone size: NA; D gene: NA; V gene: TRBV7-2; J gene: TRBJ2-7
CDR3 DNA: TGTGCCATCCAAAACGGACAGGGCTCCTACGAGCAGTACTTC; CDR3 protein: CAIQNGQGSYEQYF; clone size: many; D gene: TRBD1; V gene: TRBV10-3; J gene: TRBJ2-7